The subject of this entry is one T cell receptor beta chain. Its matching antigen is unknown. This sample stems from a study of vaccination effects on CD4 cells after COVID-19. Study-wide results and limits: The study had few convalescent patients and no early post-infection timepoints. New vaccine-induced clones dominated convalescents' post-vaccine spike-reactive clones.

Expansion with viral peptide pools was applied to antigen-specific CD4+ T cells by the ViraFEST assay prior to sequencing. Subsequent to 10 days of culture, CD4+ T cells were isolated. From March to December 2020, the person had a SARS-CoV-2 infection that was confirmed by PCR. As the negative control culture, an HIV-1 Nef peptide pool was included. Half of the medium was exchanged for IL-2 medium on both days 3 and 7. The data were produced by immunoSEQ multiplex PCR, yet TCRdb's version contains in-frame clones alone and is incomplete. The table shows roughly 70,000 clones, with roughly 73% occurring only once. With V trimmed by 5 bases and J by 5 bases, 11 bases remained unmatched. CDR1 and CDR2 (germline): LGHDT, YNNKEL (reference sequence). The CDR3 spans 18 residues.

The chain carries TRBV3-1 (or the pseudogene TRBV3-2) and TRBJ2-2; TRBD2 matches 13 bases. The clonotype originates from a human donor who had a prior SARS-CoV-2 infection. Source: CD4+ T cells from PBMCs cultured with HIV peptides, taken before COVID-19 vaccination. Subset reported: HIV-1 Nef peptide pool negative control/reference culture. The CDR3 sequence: CASSTTSGRAMRTGELFF. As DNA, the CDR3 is TGTGCCAGCAGCACAACTAGCGGGAGGGCCATGAGAACCGGGGAGCTGTTTTTT.